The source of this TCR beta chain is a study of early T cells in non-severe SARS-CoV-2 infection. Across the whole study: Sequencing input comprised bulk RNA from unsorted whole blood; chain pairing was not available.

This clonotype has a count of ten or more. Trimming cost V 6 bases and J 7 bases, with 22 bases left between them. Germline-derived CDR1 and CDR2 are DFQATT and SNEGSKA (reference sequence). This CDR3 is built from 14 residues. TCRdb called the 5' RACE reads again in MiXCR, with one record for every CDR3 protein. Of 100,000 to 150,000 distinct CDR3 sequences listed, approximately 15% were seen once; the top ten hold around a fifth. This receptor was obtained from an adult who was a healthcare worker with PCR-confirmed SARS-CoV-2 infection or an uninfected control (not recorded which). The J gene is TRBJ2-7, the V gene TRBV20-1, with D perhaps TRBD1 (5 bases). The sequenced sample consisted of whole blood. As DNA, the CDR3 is TGCAGTGCCGTTACAAGGGGCAAAGTATGGGAGCAGTACTTC. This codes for CSAVTRGKVWEQYF.